The 19 T cell receptor beta chains below come from one sample, sequenced in a study of blood T cell repertoires in COVID-19. Some clones are missing from TCRdb's copy, which holds only in-frame ones; the method was immunoSEQ multiplex PCR. The sample consists of roughly 35,000 clones, nearly 80% of them appearing once. Sequences were obtained from peripheral blood. The receptor set was obtained from a man older than 75 with acute or convalescent COVID-19.

There are a few counts of this clone. The genes are TRBV18 and TRBJ1-6; tentatively, D is TRBD1 (6 bases). CDR3 size: 16 residues. V was pared by 6 bases and J by 7 bases, with 19 bases between. Germline V gene data show CDR1 as KGHSH and CDR2 as LQKENI. As DNA, the CDR3 is TGTGCCAGCTCCCCAAGGAGGGGGGGTGGAAATTCACCCCTCCACTTT. Translation: CASSPRRGGGNSPLHF.

DNA for the CDR3: TGTGCCAGCAGCCAATCGGGTGATAGTAGCAATCAGCCCCAGCATTTT. Its protein product is CASSQSGDSSNQPQHF. This rearrangement joins TRBV3-1 (or the pseudogene TRBV3-2) to TRBJ1-5, with unresolved D. The germline V gene encodes CDR1 LGHDT and CDR2 YNNKEL (reference sequence). CDR3 length: 16 residues. V shed 2 bases and J shed 0 bases, with 11 bases lying between them.

The chain employs TRBV3-1 (or the pseudogene TRBV3-2) and TRBJ1-6; the D gene is possibly TRBD1 (5 bases). V dropped 0 bases and J dropped 10 bases, with 13 bases sitting between them. Germline assignment: CDR1 LGHDT and CDR2 YNNKEL (reference sequence). This CDR3 comprises 15 residues. The CDR3 is CASSQDGGVRSPLHF. CDR3 DNA sequence: TGTGCCAGCAGCCAAGATGGGGGGGTAAGGTCACCCCTCCACTTT.

The V gene is TRBV27, the J gene TRBJ2-1, with a possible D match to TRBD1 (5 bases). The CDR3 consists of 19 residues. V shed 0 bases and J shed 8 bases, with 26 bases lying between them. Germline lookup yields CDR1 MNHEY and CDR2 SMNVEV (reference sequence). Here the CDR3 reads CASSLSSHQGGATWDEQFF. The CDR3 coding sequence is TGTGCCAGCAGTTTATCGTCCCATCAGGGTGGAGCCACGTGGGATGAGCAGTTCTTC.

The gene calls are TRBV7-3 and TRBJ2-3, with TRBD1 identical over 7 bases. The trim removed 5 bases at V and 3 bases at J, leaving 11 bases unmatched. CDR1 is SGHTA, CDR2 FQGTGA, per germline. The CDR3 has 16 amino acids. The CDR3 protein is CASSGALAGGTDTQYF. In nucleotides, the CDR3 is TGTGCCAGCAGCGGGGCCTTGGCAGGGGGTACAGATACGCAGTATTTT.

The chain links TRBV7-9 to TRBJ2-7; 8 bases match TRBD2. The trim removed 4 bases at V and 4 bases at J, leaving 15 bases unmatched. Germline CDR1 is SEHNR and CDR2 is FQNEAQ (reference sequence). This CDR3 region has 17 residues. CDR3 nucleotides: TGTGCCAGCAGCTACCGCTTAAGCGGGAGTACGTGGTACGAGCAGTACTTC. Translating gives CASSYRLSGSTWYEQYF.

This chain links TRBV4-1 with TRBJ2-7; possible D gene TRBD1, 6 bases. The CDR3 is 15 residues long. The V end lost 2 bases, the J end lost 1 base, and 12 bases lay between the germline ends. The V gene's germline CDR1 is MGHRA and CDR2 YSYEKL. CDR3 DNA sequence: TGCGCCAGCAGCCAATTTGACAGGTTTTCCTACGAGCAGTACTTC. The encoded protein is CASSQFDRFSYEQYF.

This clone was detected once. CDR3 bases: TGTGCCAGCAGTGAAGGGACTAGTGTGGGCAATGAGCAGTTCTTC. Translated, it gives CASSEGTSVGNEQFF. The chain joins TRBV25-1 to TRBJ2-1, with 8 bases fitting TRBD2. This CDR3 is built from 15 residues. The V segment lost 2 bases and the J segment 6 bases; nucleotides outside the gene matches: 6. CDR1 is MGHDK, CDR2 SYGVNS, per germline.

This clone was detected once. The chain has TRBV11-2 and TRBJ2-7; TRBD2 matches 7 bases. V lost 1 base and J lost 3; bases outside the gene matches: 6. CDR1 is SGHAT, CDR2 FQNNGV, per germline. The CDR3 runs to 15 residues. In nucleotides, the CDR3 is TGTGCCAGCAGCTTAGGGGGAGGGTTTCGCTACGAGCAGTACTTC. Its translation is CASSLGGGFRYEQYF.

V and J are TRBV30 and TRBJ2-7; TRBD1 agrees at 9 bases. The CDR3 spans 13 residues. Germline assignment: CDR1 GTSNPN and CDR2 SVGIG (reference sequence). V trimming: 3 bases; J trimming: 4 bases; junction bases outside the gene matches: 4. The CDR3 sequence is CAWRGGQGYEQYF. The CDR3, as DNA: TGTGCCTGGAGGGGGGGACAGGGATACGAGCAGTACTTC.

The chain joins TRBV5-1 to TRBJ2-2; 10 bases map to TRBD2. CDR1 and CDR2 (germline): SGHRS, YFSETQ. This CDR3 region has 16 residues. With 1 base clipped from V and 3 bases from J, the junction kept 3 bases outside the gene matches. CDR3 coding DNA: TGCGCCAGCAGCTTGTTAAGCGGGAGGGACACCGGGGAGCTGTTTTTT. This gives the protein CASSLLSGRDTGELFF. Looking up the rest from reference TRBV5-1 and TRBJ2-2 gives the full variable domain: KAGVTQTPRYLIKTRGQQVTLSCSPISGHRSVSWYQQTPGQGLQFLFEYFSETQRNKGNFPGRFSGRQFSNSRSEMNVSTLELGDSALYLCASSLLSGRDTGELFFGEGSRLTVL.

This chain connects TRBV27 to TRBJ2-3, with 11 bases that match TRBD2. Germline CDR1 and CDR2: MNHEY and SMNVEV (reference sequence). The CDR3 runs 18 residues. Trimming took 7 bases from V and 4 from J; bases not matched to a gene: 16. The CDR3, as DNA: TGTGCCAGCACAGGTACTAGCGGGGGTGATGGGCAAGCAGATACGCAGTATTTT. It is translated as CASTGTSGGDGQADTQYF.

The rearrangement links TRBV30 to TRBJ2-2; D ambiguous. Germline V CDR1 and CDR2: GTSNPN, SVGIG (reference sequence). The CDR3 totals 15 residues. The V end was cut by 0 bases, the J end by 3 bases, with 11 bases between. CDR3 loop: CAWSVGRVYTGELFF. DNA of the CDR3: TGTGCCTGGAGTGTGGGTCGGGTCTACACCGGGGAGCTGTTTTTT.

J is TRBJ1-5 and V is TRBV9; 8 positions agree with TRBD1. This CDR3 is built from 15 residues. Trimming removed 3 bases from V and 6 bases from J; junction bases left unmatched: 8. The germline V gene encodes CDR1 SGDLS and CDR2 YYNGEE. The DNA for the CDR3 is TGTGCCAGCAGCGGGGGGACAGGTTGGGCTCAGCCCCAGCATTTT. As protein: CASSGGTGWAQPQHF.

The chain carries TRBV27 and TRBJ1-2; 11 bases match TRBD1. This CDR3 spans 15 amino acids. V was clipped by 5 bases and J by 6 bases; unmatched bases: 8. CDR1 is MNHEY, CDR2 SMNVEV, per germline (reference sequence). The CDR3 loop is CASSLTGQGANGYTF. The CDR3 DNA reads TGTGCCAGCAGTCTAACCGGACAGGGGGCGAATGGCTACACCTTC.

This clone was seen more than once but under ten times. V and J are TRBV18 and TRBJ1-5, with D unresolved. V gave up 6 bases and J gave up 1 base, with 7 bases separating them. This CDR3 region has 13 residues. Germline CDR1 and CDR2: KGHSH and LQKENI. The CDR3, as DNA: TGTGCCAGCTCGCCCGGGAGCAATCAGCCCCAGCATTTT. Translated: CASSPGSNQPQHF.

The chain carries TRBV9 and TRBJ2-1; 11 bases are shared with TRBD2. The V gene end was trimmed by 0 bases and the J gene end by 10 bases; junction bases not matched to a gene: 6. Germline V gene data show CDR1 as SGDLS and CDR2 as YYNGEE. The CDR3 consists of 15 residues. CDR3 bases: TGTGCCAGCAGCGTAGATATGCTAGCGGGAGGCGAGCAGTTCTTC. Protein product: CASSVDMLAGGEQFF.

V gene TRBV6-2 or TRBV6-3 combines with J gene TRBJ2-5, with D tentatively TRBD1 (5 bases). The CDR3 extends over 14 amino acids. From germline, CDR1 is MNHEY and CDR2 SVGEGT. Trimming shortened V by 3 bases and J by 2 bases, and 10 bases separated the two germline ends. The CDR3 DNA reads TGTGCCAGCAGTTATTACGGACAACAAGAGACCCAGTACTTC. The encoded protein is CASSYYGQQETQYF.

The chain has TRBV7-2 and TRBJ2-7; 7 bases map to TRBD2. The CDR3 has 14 residues. Germline V CDR1 and CDR2: SGHTA, FQGNSA. Losses at the gene ends were 1 base for V and 4 bases for J; bases not matched to a gene: 4. In nucleotides, the CDR3 is TGTGCCAGCAGCTTAGGGCTAGCGGATTACGAGCAGTACTTC. It specifies CASSLGLADYEQYF.